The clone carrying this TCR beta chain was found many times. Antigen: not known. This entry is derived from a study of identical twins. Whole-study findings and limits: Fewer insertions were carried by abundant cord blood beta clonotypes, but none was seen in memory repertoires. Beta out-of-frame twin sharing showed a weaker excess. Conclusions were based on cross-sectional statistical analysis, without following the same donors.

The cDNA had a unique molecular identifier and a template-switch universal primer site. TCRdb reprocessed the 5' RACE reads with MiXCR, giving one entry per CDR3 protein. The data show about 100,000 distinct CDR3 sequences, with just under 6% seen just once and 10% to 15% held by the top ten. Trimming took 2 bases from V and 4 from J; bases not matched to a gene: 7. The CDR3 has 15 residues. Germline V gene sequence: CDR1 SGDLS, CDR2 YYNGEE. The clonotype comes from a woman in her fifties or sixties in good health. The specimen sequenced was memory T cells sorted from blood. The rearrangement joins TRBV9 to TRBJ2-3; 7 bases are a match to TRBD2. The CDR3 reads CASSVLAGESDTQYF. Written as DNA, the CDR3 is TGTGCCAGCAGCGTTCTGGCGGGAGAGTCAGATACGCAGTATTTT.